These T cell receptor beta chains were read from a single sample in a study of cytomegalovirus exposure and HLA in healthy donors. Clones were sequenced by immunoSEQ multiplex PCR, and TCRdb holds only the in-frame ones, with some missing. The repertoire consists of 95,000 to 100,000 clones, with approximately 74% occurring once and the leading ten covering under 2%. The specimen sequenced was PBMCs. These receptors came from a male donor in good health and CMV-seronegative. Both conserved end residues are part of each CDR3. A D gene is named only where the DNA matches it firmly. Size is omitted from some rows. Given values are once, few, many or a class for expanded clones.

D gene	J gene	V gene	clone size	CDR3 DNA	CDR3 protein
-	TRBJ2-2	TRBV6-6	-	TGTGCCAGCAGTTACGGGAGTGGGGAGCTGTTTTTT	CASSYGSGELFF
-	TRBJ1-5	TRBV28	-	TGTGCCAGCAGTTTCGGCAGGTCGAATAAGCCCCAGCATTTT	CASSFGRSNKPQHF
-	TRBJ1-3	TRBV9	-	TGTGCCAGCAGCCCCTCGGGAAACACCATATATTTT	CASSPSGNTIYF
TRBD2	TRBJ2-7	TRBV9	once	TGTGCCAGCAGCGTAGCTACTAGCGGGGGGGAGCAGTACTTC	CASSVATSGGEQYF
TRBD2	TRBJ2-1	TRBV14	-	TGTGCCAGCAGCCTAAGCGGGCAGGGCAGAGCGGGGACGTACAATGAGCAGTTCTTC	CASSLSGQGRAGTYNEQFF
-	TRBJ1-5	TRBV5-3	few	TGTGCCAGAAGCTTGGCCATCTACAGTCGCAATCAGCCCCAGCATTTT	CARSLAIYSRNQPQHF
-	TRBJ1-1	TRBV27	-	TGTGCCAGCAGTTTATATGGGGGGGGGATCACTGAAGCTTTCTTT	CASSLYGGGITEAFF
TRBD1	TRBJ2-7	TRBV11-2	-	TGTGCCAGCTCGGGGACAGGGGTGCACGAGCAGTACTTC	CASSGTGVHEQYF
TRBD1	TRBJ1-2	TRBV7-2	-	TGTGCCAGCAGCTTAACCGGACAGGGGGCAAGTGGCTACACCTTC	CASSLTGQGASGYTF
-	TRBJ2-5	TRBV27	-	TGTGCCAGCAGTGCCGGGTGGTATGAGACCCAGTACTTC	CASSAGWYETQYF
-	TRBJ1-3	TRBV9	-	TGTGCCAGCAGCGTAAGCCCAACCTTTGGAAACACCATATATTTT	CASSVSPTFGNTIYF
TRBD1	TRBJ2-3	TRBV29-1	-	TGCAGCGTTACGCCGGGACAGGGAGTAACAGATACGCAGTATTTT	CSVTPGQGVTDTQYF
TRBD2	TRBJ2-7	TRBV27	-	TGTGCCAGCTCCGTGGCGGAGGGACTAGCAGGCGCCTACGAGCAGTACTTC	CASSVAEGLAGAYEQYF
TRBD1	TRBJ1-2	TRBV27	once	TGTGCCAGCAGTTCCTACTCAGGGGGTGGCTACACCTTC	CASSSYSGGGYTF
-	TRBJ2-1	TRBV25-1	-	TGTGCCAGCAGTGAATATGAGACAGACTCCTACAATGAGCAGTTCTTC	CASSEYETDSYNEQFF
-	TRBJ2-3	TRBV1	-	TGCACCAGCAGCCAAGATCTACTAGCGGACACAGATACGCAGTATTTT	CTSSQDLLADTDTQYF
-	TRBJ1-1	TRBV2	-	TGTGCCAGCACCCCAATAGGGGTAAACACTGAAGCTTTCTTT	CASTPIGVNTEAFF
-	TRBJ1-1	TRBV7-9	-	TGTGCCAGCAGCTCCTTAGGCCAGGGAGGATTTTTCTTT	CASSSLGQGGFFF
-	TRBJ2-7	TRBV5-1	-	TGCGCCAGCAGCTTGGAAGGGGTAGAAGGCTACGAGCAGTACTTC	CASSLEGVEGYEQYF
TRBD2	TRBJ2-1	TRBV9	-	TGTGCCAGCAGCCGACGTCGACTAGCGGGAGAATCCTACAATGAGCAGTTCTTC	CASSRRRLAGESYNEQFF
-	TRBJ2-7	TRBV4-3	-	TGCGCCAGCAGCCAACGTAGCGGTAGTTACGAGCAGTACTTC	CASSQRSGSYEQYF
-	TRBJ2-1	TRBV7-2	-	TGTGCCAGCAGCAAAAAAACGAGATTTTTATCCGGGACAGAGCAGTTCTTC	CASSKKTRFLSGTEQFF
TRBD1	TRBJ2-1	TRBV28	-	TGTGCCAGCAGACGGACAGGGACCAATGAGCAGTTCTTC	CASRRTGTNEQFF
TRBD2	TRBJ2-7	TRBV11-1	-	TGTGCCAGCAGCTTAGGCGGGAGCCCCTACGAGCAGTACTTC	CASSLGGSPYEQYF
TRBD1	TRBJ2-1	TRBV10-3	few	TGTGCCATCAGTGAGTCGGGTCAGGGGGTAACAAATGAGCAGTTCTTC	CAISESGQGVTNEQFF
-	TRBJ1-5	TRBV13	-	TGTGCCAGCAGCTTACGACGTGGAAGCGGACAGCCCCAGCATTTT	CASSLRRGSGQPQHF
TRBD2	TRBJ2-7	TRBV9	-	TGTGCCAGCAGCGCTTTAGCGGGAGGGCCCCTCGAGCAGTACTTC	CASSALAGGPLEQYF
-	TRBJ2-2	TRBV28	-	TGTGCCAGCAGTGCGAGTCCACCCTACACCGGGGAGCTGTTTTTT	CASSASPPYTGELFF
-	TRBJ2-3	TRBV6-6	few	TGTGCCAGCAGACCCCAGGGCAGGGGAGAAGATACGCAGTATTTT	CASRPQGRGEDTQYF
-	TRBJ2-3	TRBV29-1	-	TGCAGCGTTATCCTAGACAGCACAGATACGCAGTATTTT	CSVILDSTDTQYF
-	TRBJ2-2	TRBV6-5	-	TGTGCCAGCAGTGCAAGACAGGAGTACACCGGGGAGCTGTTTTTT	CASSARQEYTGELFF
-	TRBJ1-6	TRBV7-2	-	TGTGCCAGCAGCTTATGGGGGCGGTCACCCCTCCACTTT	CASSLWGRSPLHF
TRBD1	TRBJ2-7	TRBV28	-	TGTGCCAGCAGGCCAGGGGGCAGGAGCGAGCAGTACTTC	CASRPGGRSEQYF
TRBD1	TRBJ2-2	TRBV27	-	TGTGCCAGCAGTCACGACAGGGGAATAGGGACCGGGGAGCTGTTTTTT	CASSHDRGIGTGELFF
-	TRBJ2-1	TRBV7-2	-	TGTGCCAGCAGCTTAGGTGTCGGGAGTTACAATGAGCAGTTCTTC	CASSLGVGSYNEQFF
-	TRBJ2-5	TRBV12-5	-	TGTGCTACTGCCCGGGGGAATATGGAGACCCAGTACTTC	CATARGNMETQYF
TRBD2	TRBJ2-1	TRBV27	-	TGTGCCAGCAGTTTGATAGCGGGAGCCTCGTACAATGAGCAGTTCTTC	CASSLIAGASYNEQFF
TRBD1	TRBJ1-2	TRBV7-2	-	TGTGCCAGCAGCTTCGGGACAGCCACTAACTATGGCTACACCTTC	CASSFGTATNYGYTF
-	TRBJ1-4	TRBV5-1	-	TGCGCCAGCAGCTTGGCCGGGGTAACTAATGAAAAACTGTTTTTT	CASSLAGVTNEKLFF
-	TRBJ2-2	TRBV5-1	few	TGCGCCAGCAACCTAGCGAACACCGGGGAGCTGTTTTTT	CASNLANTGELFF
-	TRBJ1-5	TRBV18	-	TGTGCCAGCTCACCAGAGGCCCTATATATTAGCAATCAGCCCCAGCATTTT	CASSPEALYISNQPQHF
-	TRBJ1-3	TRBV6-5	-	TGTGCCAGCGGGCGATATTACTCTGGAAACACCATATATTTT	CASGRYYSGNTIYF
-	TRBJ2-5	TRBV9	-	TGTGCCAGCAGCCATATTGACAACTTAGAGACCCAGTACTTC	CASSHIDNLETQYF
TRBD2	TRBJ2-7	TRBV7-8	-	TGTGCCAGCAGCTTTCAAGCGGGAGTCGGGTCCTACGAGCAGTACTTC	CASSFQAGVGSYEQYF
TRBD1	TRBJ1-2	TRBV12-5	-	TGTGCTAGTGGTTCGACGGGACAGGGGGTAATCTATGGCTACACCTTC	CASGSTGQGVIYGYTF
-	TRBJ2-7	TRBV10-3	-	TGTGCCATCAGTGATATGGGAGGCTACGAGCAGTACTTC	CAISDMGGYEQYF
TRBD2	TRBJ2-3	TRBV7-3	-	TGTGCCAGCAGCTTAACTAGCGGGAAGGCAGATACGCAGTATTTT	CASSLTSGKADTQYF
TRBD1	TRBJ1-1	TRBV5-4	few	TGTGCCAGCAGCTTGGGTCGACAGGGGAACACTGAAGCTTTCTTT	CASSLGRQGNTEAFF
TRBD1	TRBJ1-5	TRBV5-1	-	TGCGCCAGCAGCTCTGGACAGGGAGGGGATCAGCCCCAGCATTTT	CASSSGQGGDQPQHF
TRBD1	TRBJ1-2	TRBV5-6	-	TGTGCCAGCAGCTTGGGAGACAGGGAACAGCGCAGGGGTGGCTACACCTTC	CASSLGDREQRRGGYTF
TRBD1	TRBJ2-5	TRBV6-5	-	TGTGCCACCACCCTCGGACAGGGGGGTCAAGAGACCCAGTACTTC	CATTLGQGGQETQYF
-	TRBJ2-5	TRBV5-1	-	TGCGCCAGCAGCTTGTTCAGGGCAGGAGAGACCCAGTACTTC	CASSLFRAGETQYF
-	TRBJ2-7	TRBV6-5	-	TGTGCCAGCAGTTACGGCTATAGCGGCTACGAGCAGTACTTC	CASSYGYSGYEQYF
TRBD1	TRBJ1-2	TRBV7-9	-	TGTGCCAGCAGCTTACCTCAAGGACAGGGAGGTGGTGGCTACACCTTC	CASSLPQGQGGGGYTF
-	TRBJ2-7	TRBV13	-	TGTGCCAGCAGCCCCAACTGGCAGGTCCGGGGGGCCAGGGGATACGAGCAGTACTTC	CASSPNWQVRGARGYEQYF
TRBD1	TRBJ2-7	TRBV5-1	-	TGCGCCAGCAGCCCGACGACAGGGGACATTGTTACGAGGTACTTC	CASSPTTGDIVTRYF
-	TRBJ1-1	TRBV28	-	TGTGCCAGCAGTTTGCGGTTTTTGTACACTGAAGCTTTCTTT	CASSLRFLYTEAFF
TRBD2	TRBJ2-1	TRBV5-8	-	TGTGCCAGCGGAAGCGGGAGCTCCTACAATGAGCAGTTCTTC	CASGSGSSYNEQFF